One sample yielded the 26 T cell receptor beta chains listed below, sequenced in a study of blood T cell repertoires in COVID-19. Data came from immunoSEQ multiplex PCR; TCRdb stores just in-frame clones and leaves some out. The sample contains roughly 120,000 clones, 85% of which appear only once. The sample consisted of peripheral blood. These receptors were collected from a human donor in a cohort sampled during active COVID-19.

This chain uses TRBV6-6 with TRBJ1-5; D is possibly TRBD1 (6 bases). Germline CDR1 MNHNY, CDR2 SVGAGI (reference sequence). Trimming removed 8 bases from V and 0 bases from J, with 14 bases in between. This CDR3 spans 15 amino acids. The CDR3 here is CASERGRGSNQPQHF. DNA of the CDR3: TGTGCCAGCGAGAGGGGGAGAGGTAGCAATCAGCCCCAGCATTTT.

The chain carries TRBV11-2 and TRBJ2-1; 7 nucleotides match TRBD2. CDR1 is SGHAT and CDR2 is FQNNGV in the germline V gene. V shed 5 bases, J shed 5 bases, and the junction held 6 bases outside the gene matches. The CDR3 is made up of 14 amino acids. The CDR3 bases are TGTGCCAGCAGCCTAGGACTAGTGAACAATGAGCAGTTCTTC. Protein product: CASSLGLVNNEQFF.

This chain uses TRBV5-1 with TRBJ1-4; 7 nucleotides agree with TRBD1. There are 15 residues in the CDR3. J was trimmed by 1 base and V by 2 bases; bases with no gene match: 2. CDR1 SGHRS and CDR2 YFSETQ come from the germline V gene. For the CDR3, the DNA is TGCGCCAGCAGCTTATACAGGGGAACTAATGAAAAACTGTTTTTT. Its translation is CASSLYRGTNEKLFF.

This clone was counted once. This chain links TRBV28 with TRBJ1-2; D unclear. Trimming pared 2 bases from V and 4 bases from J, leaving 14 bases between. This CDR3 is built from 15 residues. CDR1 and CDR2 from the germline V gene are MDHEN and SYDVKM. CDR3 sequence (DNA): TGTGCCAGCAGTTTAAGACCCCAGGCTGTCTATGGCTACACCTTC. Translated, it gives CASSLRPQAVYGYTF.

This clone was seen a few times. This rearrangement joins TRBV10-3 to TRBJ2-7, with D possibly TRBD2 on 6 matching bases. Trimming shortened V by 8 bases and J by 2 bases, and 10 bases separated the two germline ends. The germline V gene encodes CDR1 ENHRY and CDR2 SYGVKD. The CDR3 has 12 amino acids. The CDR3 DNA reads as TGTGCCATCTGGGACTTCACCTACGAGCAGTACTTC. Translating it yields CAIWDFTYEQYF.

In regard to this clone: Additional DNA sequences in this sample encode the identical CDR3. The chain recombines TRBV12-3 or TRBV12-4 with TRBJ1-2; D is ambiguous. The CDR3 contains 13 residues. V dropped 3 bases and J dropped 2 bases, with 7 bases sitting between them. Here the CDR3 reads CASSLEGNYGYTF. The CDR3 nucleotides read TGTGCCAGCAGTTTGGAGGGCAACTATGGCTACACCTTC.

The CDR3 loop is CASSRPPGQGIADTQYF. Written as DNA, the CDR3 is TGTGCCAGCAGCCGCCCGCCGGGACAGGGGATCGCAGATACGCAGTATTTT. The chain couples TRBV7-2 to TRBJ2-3, with TRBD1 matching over 10 bases. Trimming took 5 bases from V and 4 from J; bases not matched to a gene: 12. The CDR3 length is 17 residues. Germline values: CDR1 SGHTA, CDR2 FQGNSA.

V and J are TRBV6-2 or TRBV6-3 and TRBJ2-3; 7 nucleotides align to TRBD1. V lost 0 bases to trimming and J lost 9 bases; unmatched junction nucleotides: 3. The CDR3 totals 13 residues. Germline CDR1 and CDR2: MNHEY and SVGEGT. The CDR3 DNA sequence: TGTGCCAGCAGTTACTCCGGACAGGCCACGCAGTATTTT. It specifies CASSYSGQATQYF.

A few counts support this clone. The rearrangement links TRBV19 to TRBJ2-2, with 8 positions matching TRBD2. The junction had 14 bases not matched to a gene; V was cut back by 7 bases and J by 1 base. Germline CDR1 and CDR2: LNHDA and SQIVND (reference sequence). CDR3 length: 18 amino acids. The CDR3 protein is CASNWKRGPQMNTGELFF. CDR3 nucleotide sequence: TGTGCCAGTAATTGGAAGCGGGGGCCTCAAATGAACACCGGGGAGCTGTTTTTT.

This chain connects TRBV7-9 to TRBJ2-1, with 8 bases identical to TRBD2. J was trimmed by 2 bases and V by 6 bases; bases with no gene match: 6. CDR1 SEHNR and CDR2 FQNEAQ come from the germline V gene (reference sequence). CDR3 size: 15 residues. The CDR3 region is CASRSGGLTYNEQFF. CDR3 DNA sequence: TGTGCCAGCAGGTCGGGGGGGTTGACCTACAATGAGCAGTTCTTC.

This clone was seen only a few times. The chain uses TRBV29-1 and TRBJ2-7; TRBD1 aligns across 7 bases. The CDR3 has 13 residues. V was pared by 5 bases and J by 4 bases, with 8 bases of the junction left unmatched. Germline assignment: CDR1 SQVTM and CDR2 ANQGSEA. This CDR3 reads CSVSRDSFYEQYF. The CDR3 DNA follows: TGCAGCGTTTCGAGGGACAGCTTTTACGAGCAGTACTTC.

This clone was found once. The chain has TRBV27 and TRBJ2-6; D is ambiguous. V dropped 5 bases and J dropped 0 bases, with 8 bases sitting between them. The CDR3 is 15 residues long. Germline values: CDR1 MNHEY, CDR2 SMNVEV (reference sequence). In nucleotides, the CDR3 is TGTGCCAGCAGTAGACTGGGCTCTGGGGCCAACGTCCTGACTTTC. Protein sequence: CASSRLGSGANVLTF.

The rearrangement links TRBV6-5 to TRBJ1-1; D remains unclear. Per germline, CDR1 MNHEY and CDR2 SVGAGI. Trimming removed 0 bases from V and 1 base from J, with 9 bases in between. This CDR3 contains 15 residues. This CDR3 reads CASSYSAPGNTEAFF. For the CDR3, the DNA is TGTGCCAGCAGTTACTCTGCCCCGGGGAACACTGAAGCTTTCTTT.

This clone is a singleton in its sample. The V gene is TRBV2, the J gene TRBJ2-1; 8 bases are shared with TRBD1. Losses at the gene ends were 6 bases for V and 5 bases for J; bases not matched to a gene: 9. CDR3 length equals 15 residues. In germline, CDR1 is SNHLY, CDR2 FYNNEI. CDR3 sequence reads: CASSTGQGYHNEQFF. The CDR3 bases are TGTGCCAGCAGCACCGGACAGGGCTACCACAATGAGCAGTTCTTC.

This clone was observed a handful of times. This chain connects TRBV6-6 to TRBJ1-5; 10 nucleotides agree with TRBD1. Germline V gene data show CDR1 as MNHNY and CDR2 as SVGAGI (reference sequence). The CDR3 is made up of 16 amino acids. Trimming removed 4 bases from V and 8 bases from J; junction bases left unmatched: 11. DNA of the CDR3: TGTGCCAGCAGTTCAAGGGACAGGGGCCCGGGGGAGCCCCAGCATTTT. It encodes CASSSRDRGPGEPQHF.

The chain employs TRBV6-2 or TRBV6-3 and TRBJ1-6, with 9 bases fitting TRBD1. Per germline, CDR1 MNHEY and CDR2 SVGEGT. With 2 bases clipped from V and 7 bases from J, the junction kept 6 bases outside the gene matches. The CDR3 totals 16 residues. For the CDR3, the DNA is TGTGCCAGCAGTTACCGAACCGGGACAGGGAATTCACCCCTCCACTTT. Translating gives CASSYRTGTGNSPLHF.

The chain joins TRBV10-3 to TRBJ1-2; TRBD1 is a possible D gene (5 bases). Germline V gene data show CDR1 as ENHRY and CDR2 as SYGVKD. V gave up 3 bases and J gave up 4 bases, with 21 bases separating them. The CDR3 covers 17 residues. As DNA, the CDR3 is TGTGCCATCAGTGACCGGGAGGGGAACAGACCTCTCTATGGCTACACCTTC. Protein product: CAISDREGNRPLYGYTF.

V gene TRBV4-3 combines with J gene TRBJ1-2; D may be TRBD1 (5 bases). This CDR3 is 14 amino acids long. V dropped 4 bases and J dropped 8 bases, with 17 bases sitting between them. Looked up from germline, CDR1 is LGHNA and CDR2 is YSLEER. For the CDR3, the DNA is TGCGCCAGCAGCCCTTCGGGCAGGGAAGCGGGCTACACCTTC. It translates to CASSPSGREAGYTF.

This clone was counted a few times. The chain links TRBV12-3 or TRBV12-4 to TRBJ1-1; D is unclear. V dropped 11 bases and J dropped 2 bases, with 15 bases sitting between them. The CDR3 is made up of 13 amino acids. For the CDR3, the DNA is TGTGCCGGCGGGGTTGGGCCTAACACTGAAGCTTTCTTT. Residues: CAGGVGPNTEAFF.

The CDR3 region is CASSLPQDRVSEQFF. The CDR3 DNA reads TGTGCCAGCAGTTTACCCCAGGACAGGGTGTCTGAGCAGTTCTTC. The chain couples TRBV6-2 or TRBV6-3 to TRBJ2-1; 8 positions match TRBD1. Looked up from germline, CDR1 is MNHEY and CDR2 is SVGEGT. CDR3 length: 15 amino acids. The V gene end was trimmed by 4 bases and the J gene end by 9 bases; junction bases not matched to a gene: 11.

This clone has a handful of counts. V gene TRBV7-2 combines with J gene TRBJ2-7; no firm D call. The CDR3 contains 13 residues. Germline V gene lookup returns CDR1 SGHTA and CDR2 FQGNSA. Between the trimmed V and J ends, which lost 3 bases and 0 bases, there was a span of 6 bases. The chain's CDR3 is CASSLSISYEQYF. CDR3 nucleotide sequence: TGTGCCAGCAGCTTGTCTATCTCCTACGAGCAGTACTTC.

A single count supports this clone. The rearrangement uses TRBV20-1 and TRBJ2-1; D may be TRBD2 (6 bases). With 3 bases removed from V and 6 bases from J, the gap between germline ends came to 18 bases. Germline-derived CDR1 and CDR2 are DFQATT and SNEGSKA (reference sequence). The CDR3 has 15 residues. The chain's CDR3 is CSASGGLSFRNEQFF. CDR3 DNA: TGCAGTGCTAGTGGCGGACTATCCTTCCGCAATGAGCAGTTCTTC.

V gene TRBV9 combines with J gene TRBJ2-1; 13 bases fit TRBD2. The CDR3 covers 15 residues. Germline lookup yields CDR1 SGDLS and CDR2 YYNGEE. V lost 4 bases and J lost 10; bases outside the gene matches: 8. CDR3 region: CASSPGTSGAREQFF. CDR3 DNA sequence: TGTGCCAGCAGCCCTGGGACTAGCGGGGCACGGGAGCAGTTCTTC.

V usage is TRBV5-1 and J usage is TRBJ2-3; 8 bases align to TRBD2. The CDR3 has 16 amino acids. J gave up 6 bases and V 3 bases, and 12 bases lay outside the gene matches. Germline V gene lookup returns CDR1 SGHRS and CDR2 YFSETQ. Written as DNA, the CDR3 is TGCGCCAGCAGCTGGAGCGGGGGCGCCCCGGGGGATACGCAGTATTTT. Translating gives CASSWSGGAPGDTQYF.

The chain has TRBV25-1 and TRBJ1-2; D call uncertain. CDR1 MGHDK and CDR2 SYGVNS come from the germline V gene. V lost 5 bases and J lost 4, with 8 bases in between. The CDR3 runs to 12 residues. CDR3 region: CASSFTGYGYTF. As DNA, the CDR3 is TGTGCCAGCAGTTTTACGGGCTATGGCTACACCTTC.

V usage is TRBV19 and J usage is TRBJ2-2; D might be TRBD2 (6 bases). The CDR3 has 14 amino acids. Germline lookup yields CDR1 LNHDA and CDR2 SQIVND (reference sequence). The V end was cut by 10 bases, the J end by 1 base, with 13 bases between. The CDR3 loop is CATQWGENTGELFF. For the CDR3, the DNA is TGTGCCACCCAATGGGGGGAGAACACCGGGGAGCTGTTTTTT. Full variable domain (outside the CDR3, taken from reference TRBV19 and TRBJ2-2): DGGITQSPKYLFRKEGQNVTLSCEQNLNHDAMYWYRQDPGQGLRLIYYSQIVNDFQKGDIAEGYSVSREKKESFPLTVTSAQKNPTAFYLCATQWGENTGELFFGEGSRLTVL.